Included here is one TCR beta chain sequence, with context. Its target is not known. The data derive from a study of T cell responses to AZD1222 COVID-19 vaccine. Study findings and constraints: Only 5 or 6 AZD1222 recipients were seropositive at baseline. Clonal diversity may have been underestimated in mostly white British donors.

Some clones are missing from TCRdb's copy, which holds only in-frame ones; the method was immunoSEQ multiplex PCR. The table has tens of thousands of clones, around 89% seen once. This CDR3 contains 14 residues. Germline loops: CDR1 SGHVS, CDR2 FQNEAQ. The V gene lost 1 base and the J gene lost 6 bases, with 10 bases spanning the gap. The sample in question was peripheral blood, obtained 28 days after the second AZD1222 dose. V and J are TRBV7-8 and TRBJ1-5, with D unresolved. This clonotype was obtained from an adult who received the AZD1222 COVID-19 vaccine. The CDR3 loop is CASSLGREGQPQHF. The CDR3 DNA follows: TGTGCCAGCAGCTTAGGGAGGGAGGGTCAGCCCCAGCATTTT.